This TCR beta chain originates from a study of radiotherapy plus CTLA-4 blockade in lung cancer. Repertoires were generated with immunoSEQ multiplex PCR, while TCRdb's copy carries only in-frame clones and drops some. The table shows 80,000 or so clones, with around 81% occurring only once. Findings and limits, study-wide: TCR clones originating in tumors grew in number in blood after radiotherapy plus ipilimumab. Best predicting response, reportedly, were early blood T cell clone dynamics, with interferon-beta.

This clone was observed a handful of times. As yet, its antigen is unknown. The ends were cut back, 6 bases at V and 1 base at J, with 13 bases in the middle. Germline V gene lookup returns CDR1 SGHNT and CDR2 YYREEE (reference sequence). The CDR3 consists of 14 residues. The chain uses TRBV5-4 and TRBJ1-2; maybe TRBD1 (6 bases). This TCR was recovered from a human donor with non-small cell lung cancer who had a partial response to radiotherapy plus ipilimumab. Some clones in this sample may be carry-over from other donors' samples. This specimen was peripheral blood, taken from a patient treated with radiotherapy plus ipilimumab. CDR3 residues: CASTQRTVNYGYTF. In DNA form, the CDR3 reads TGTGCCAGCACCCAGAGGACAGTTAACTATGGCTACACCTTC.